This is a list of T cell receptor beta chains from one sample in a study of T cell responses to AZD1222 COVID-19 vaccine. TCRdb keeps only in-frame clones here, not all; method: immunoSEQ multiplex PCR. The repertoire holds 130,000 to 150,000 clones, with more than 85% as singletons. The material was peripheral blood, obtained on day 0 of AZD1222 vaccination. These receptor sequences come from an adult in good health. The CDR3 runs from the conserved cysteine through the conserved F or W. The D gene is left open where the match is weak. Expanded clones are given a class, and other clones once, few, many or no size at all.

D: NA; V: TRBV29-1; size: few; J: TRBJ1-2; length: 10; CDR3: CSVQQAGYTF; DNA: TGCAGCGTACAACAGGCTGGCTACACCTTC
D: NA; V: TRBV28; size: NA; J: TRBJ1-1; length: 13; CDR3: CASSRVVYTEAFF; DNA: TGTGCCAGCAGTCGGGTCGTGTACACTGAAGCTTTCTTT
D: TRBD2; V: TRBV24-1; size: NA; J: TRBJ2-5; length: 17; CDR3: CATSDHTSGRPSETQYF; DNA: TGTGCCACCAGTGACCACACTAGCGGGAGGCCCTCGGAGACCCAGTACTTC
D: NA; V: TRBV7-6; size: NA; J: TRBJ1-2; length: 14; CDR3: CASSLNSGNYGYTF; DNA: TGTGCCAGCAGCTTAAACTCGGGGAACTATGGCTACACCTTC
D: TRBD2; V: TRBV4-1; size: NA; J: TRBJ2-1; length: 17; CDR3: CASSQATGTSGTNEQFF; DNA: TGCGCCAGCAGCCAAGCGACCGGGACTAGCGGGACCAATGAGCAGTTCTTC
D: NA; V: TRBV11-2; size: many; J: TRBJ2-7; length: 18; CDR3: CASSLEGAFQSSPSEQYF; DNA: TGTGCCAGCAGCTTAGAGGGGGCATTTCAGAGCTCCCCTAGTGAGCAGTACTTC
D: TRBD2; V: TRBV11-2; size: NA; J: TRBJ2-3; length: 16; CDR3: CASSYRLAAQADTQYF; DNA: TGTGCCAGCAGCTACCGACTAGCGGCTCAGGCAGATACGCAGTATTTT
D: NA; V: TRBV5-4; size: NA; J: TRBJ2-1; length: 16; CDR3: CASTHGGGSSYNEQFF; DNA: TGTGCCAGCACCCATGGGGGCGGGAGCTCCTACAATGAGCAGTTCTTC
D: TRBD1; V: TRBV2; size: once; J: TRBJ1-2; length: 14; CDR3: CASSKVGQGRGYTF; DNA: TGTGCCAGCAGTAAAGTAGGACAGGGGAGAGGCTACACCTTC
D: TRBD1; V: TRBV28; size: NA; J: TRBJ2-1; length: 15; CDR3: CASSSGGEGYNEQFF; DNA: TGTGCCAGCAGTTCAGGGGGAGAAGGATACAATGAGCAGTTCTTC
D: NA; V: TRBV18; size: NA; J: TRBJ1-1; length: 16; CDR3: CASSPLEQAMNTEAFF; DNA: TGTGCCAGCTCACCCCTAGAGCAAGCAATGAACACTGAAGCTTTCTTT
D: NA; V: TRBV28; size: NA; J: TRBJ1-5; length: 14; CDR3: CASNPQASWWPQHF; DNA: TGTGCCAGCAACCCGCAGGCGTCGTGGTGGCCCCAGCATTTT
D: NA; V: TRBV18; size: NA; J: TRBJ1-6; length: 14; CDR3: CASSPEGSYSPLHF; DNA: TGTGCCAGCTCACCAGAGGGGAGTTATTCACCCCTCCACTTT
D: NA; V: TRBV28; size: NA; J: TRBJ2-7; length: 14; CDR3: CASRSPGPSYEQYF; DNA: TGTGCCAGCAGGTCCCCGGGGCCTTCCTACGAGCAGTACTTC
D: NA; V: TRBV5-8; size: once; J: TRBJ2-7; length: 13; CDR3: CASSYEWDYEQYF; DNA: TGTGCCAGCAGCTACGAGTGGGACTACGAGCAGTACTTC
D: NA; V: TRBV12-3/TRBV12-4; size: NA; J: TRBJ1-1; length: 13; CDR3: CASSSRENTEAFF; DNA: TGTGCCAGCAGTTCCAGGGAGAACACTGAAGCTTTCTTT
D: TRBD1; V: TRBV2; size: NA; J: TRBJ1-1; length: 16; CDR3: CASSEAYSTGNLEAFF; DNA: TGTGCCAGCAGTGAAGCTTACTCGACAGGGAATCTGGAAGCTTTCTTT
D: NA; V: TRBV9; size: once; J: TRBJ2-1; length: 14; CDR3: CASSPRAGPDEQFF; DNA: TGTGCCAGCAGCCCCCGGGCCGGGCCCGATGAGCAGTTCTTC
D: TRBD1; V: TRBV19; size: NA; J: TRBJ1-1; length: 17; CDR3: CASSMTGPGGPNTEAFF; DNA: TGTGCCAGTAGTATGACAGGGCCGGGGGGTCCTAACACTGAAGCTTTCTTT
D: TRBD1; V: TRBV15; size: NA; J: TRBJ2-7; length: 15; CDR3: CATSSIGQAAYEQYF; DNA: TGTGCCACCAGCTCCATCGGACAGGCCGCCTACGAGCAGTACTTC
D: NA; V: TRBV9; size: NA; J: TRBJ1-1; length: 13; CDR3: CASSVDRDTEAFF; DNA: TGTGCCAGCAGCGTAGACAGGGATACTGAAGCTTTCTTT
D: NA; V: TRBV21-1; size: NA; J: TRBJ1-1; length: 15; CDR3: CASSKEKRGYTEAFF; DNA: TGTGCCAGCAGCAAAGAGAAACGAGGTTACACTGAAGCTTTCTTT
D: NA; V: TRBV7-9; size: once; J: TRBJ1-6; length: 17; CDR3: CASDDGGFTSYNSPLHF; DNA: TGTGCCAGTGACGACGGAGGGTTTACCTCCTATAATTCACCCCTCCACTTT
D: NA; V: TRBV28; size: NA; J: TRBJ1-6; length: 19; CDR3: CASRYSGTPGKGDGSPLHF; DNA: TGTGCCAGCAGATATTCCGGGACACCTGGGAAAGGGGATGGTTCACCCCTCCACTTT
D: TRBD1; V: TRBV18; size: once; J: TRBJ2-7; length: 15; CDR3: CASSVSKGTAVEQYF; DNA: TGTGCCAGCTCAGTAAGCAAAGGGACAGCCGTTGAGCAGTACTTC
D: NA; V: TRBV7-2; size: NA; J: TRBJ1-5; length: 15; CDR3: CASSSEGGGNQPQHF; DNA: TGTGCCAGCAGCTCAGAAGGGGGGGGTAATCAGCCCCAGCATTTT
D: TRBD1; V: TRBV6-5; size: NA; J: TRBJ1-4; length: 14; CDR3: CASSRPGQNEKLFF; DNA: TGTGCCAGCAGCCGACCGGGACAGAATGAAAAACTGTTTTTT